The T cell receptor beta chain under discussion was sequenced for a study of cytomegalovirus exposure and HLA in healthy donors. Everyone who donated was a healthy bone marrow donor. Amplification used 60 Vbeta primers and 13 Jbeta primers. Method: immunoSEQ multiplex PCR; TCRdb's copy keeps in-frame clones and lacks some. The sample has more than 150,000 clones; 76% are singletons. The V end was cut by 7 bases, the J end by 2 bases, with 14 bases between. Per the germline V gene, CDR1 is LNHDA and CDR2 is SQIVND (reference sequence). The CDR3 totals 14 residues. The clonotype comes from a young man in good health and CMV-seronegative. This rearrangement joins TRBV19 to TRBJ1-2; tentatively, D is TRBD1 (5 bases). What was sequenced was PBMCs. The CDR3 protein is CASTSREENYGYTF. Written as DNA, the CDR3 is TGTGCCAGTACCTCCAGGGAAGAAAACTATGGCTACACCTTC.